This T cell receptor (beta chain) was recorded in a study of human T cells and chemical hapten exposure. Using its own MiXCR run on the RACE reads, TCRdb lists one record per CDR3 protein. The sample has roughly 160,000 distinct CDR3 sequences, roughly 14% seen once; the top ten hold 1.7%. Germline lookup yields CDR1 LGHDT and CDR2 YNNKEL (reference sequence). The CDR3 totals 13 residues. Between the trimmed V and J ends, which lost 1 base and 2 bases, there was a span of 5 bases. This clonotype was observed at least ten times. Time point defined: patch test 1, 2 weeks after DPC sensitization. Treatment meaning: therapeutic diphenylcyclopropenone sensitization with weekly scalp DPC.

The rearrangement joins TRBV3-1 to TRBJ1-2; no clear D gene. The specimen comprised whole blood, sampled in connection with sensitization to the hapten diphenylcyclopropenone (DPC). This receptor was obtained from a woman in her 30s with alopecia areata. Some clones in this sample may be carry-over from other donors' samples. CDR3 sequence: CASSQAGNYGYTF. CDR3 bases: TGTGCCAGCAGCCAAGCGGGGAACTATGGCTACACCTTC.